This T cell receptor beta chain comes out of a study of shared clonotypes between healthy human individuals. The study, taken as a whole, reports: Clonotypes which were not shared had lower generation probabilities than clonotypes that all four donors shared. Limitation of the genetic and exposure-history diversity represented came from the few donors. Estimated richness was generally greater in naive than memory subsets.

Only in-frame clones appear in the TCRdb table, and some are missing; sequencing was by immunoSEQ multiplex PCR. The repertoire holds 1.5 million to 2.5 million clones, with over 85% as singletons. Concerning this clone itself: The antigen remains unidentified. The junction and the germline gene differ at one end; a read error may be behind it.

CD45RO-negative CD8 cells positively selected for CCR7 made up the naive population, which excluded terminally differentiated effector memory CD45RA+ cells. CDR3 length equals 15 residues. Germline V gene data show CDR1 as SSHAT and CDR2 as FNYEAQ (reference sequence). Material for sequencing was naive CD8+ T cells sorted from blood. This TCR derives from a man between 18 and 29 years old in good health. This rearrangement joins TRBV7-7 to TRBJ1-1; D is unresolved. The CDR3 nucleotides are TGTGCTAGCAGCCTACTAACAGATATGAACACTGAAGCTTTCTTT. Protein sequence: CASSLLTDMNTEAFF.